What follows are 21 T cell receptor beta chains derived from one specimen sequenced in a study of T cells in women clearing cervical HPV infection. Sequencing used immunoSEQ multiplex PCR; TCRdb keeps in-frame clones, though not all of them. Listed are fewer than 25,000 clones; roughly 5% falls within the top ten. The sequencing sample was made of blood buffy coat. These receptors came from a woman between 18 and 70 years old with a cervical HPV16 infection that either progressed to CIN3+ or cleared (not recorded which).

About this clone itself: Read coverage stops 3 residues before the CDR3 terminus; the germline J gene supplies the remainder. The genes are TRBV5-5 and TRBJ2-5; 7 bases line up with TRBD2. The length of the CDR3 is 12 residues. After removal of 7 bases from V and 5 bases from J, the junction contained 5 bases not matched to a gene. The V gene's germline CDR1 is SGHKS and CDR2 YYEKEE (reference sequence). CDR3 in amino acids: CASGGEGETQYF. The CDR3 DNA, read in part, is TGTGCCAGCGGGGGGGAAGGGGAGACC.

On this clone: The read terminates 3 residues ahead of where the CDR3 ends, so the germline J gene completes it. The chain is built from TRBV5-1 and TRBJ1-6, with no clear D. Per germline, CDR1 SGHRS and CDR2 YFSETQ. Trimming cost V 0 bases and J 5 bases, with 12 bases left between them. CDR3 length equals 16 residues. The CDR3 DNA, read in part, is TGCGCCAGCAGCTTGGCGGCGGTGGAAGATAATTCACCC. It is translated as CASSLAAVEDNSP. The whole CDR3 protein reads CASSLAAVEDNSPLHF.

On this clone itself: The read gets to within 3 residues of the CDR3 end, and the germline J gene fills in the rest. The genes are TRBV20-1 and TRBJ2-1, with D possibly TRBD2 on 6 matching bases. V was cut by 0 bases and J by 2 bases, with 11 bases left in between. The CDR3 extends over 15 amino acids. From germline, CDR1 is DFQATT and CDR2 SNEGSKA (reference sequence). The CDR3 region is CSARDGGRTYNEQFF. Partial CDR3 DNA: TGCAGTGCTAGAGACGGGGGAAGAACCTACAATGAG.

About this clone itself: Coverage ceases 3 residues before the CDR3 finishes, and the germline J gene fills in the end. This chain links TRBV5-1 with TRBJ2-3; D might be TRBD1 (5 bases). The CDR3 contains 14 residues. Germline V gene sequence: CDR1 SGHRS, CDR2 YFSETQ. Deletions cut 5 bases from V and 0 bases from J, with 10 bases between. CDR3 loop: CASSRQLSTDTQYF. The CDR3 bases that were read are TGCGCCAGCAGTCGACAGTTGAGCACAGATACG.

As concerns this clone: The junction does not match germline at one end; this may be a read error. The read ends 3 residues before the CDR3 terminus; that terminus is restored from the germline J gene. The sample holds other DNA sequences that translate to the same CDR3. The rearrangement uses TRBV19 and TRBJ1-3, with D tentatively TRBD1 (6 bases). The CDR3 runs 12 residues. The V gene's germline CDR1 is LNHDA and CDR2 SQIVND (reference sequence). Incomplete CDR3 DNA: TGTGCCAGTGCCTTTAAGGGGGACACA. Translated: CASAFKGDT. From start to end, the CDR3 is CASAFKGDTIYF.

Details on this clone: The CDR3 is cut off 3 residues early in the read; its end comes from the germline J gene. The chain carries TRBV30 and TRBJ1-1; D is undetermined. The length of the CDR3 is 13 residues. Germline V lookup: CDR1 GTSNPN, CDR2 SVGIG (reference sequence). Trimming stripped 4 bases from V and 2 bases from J, with 11 bases between. CDR3: CAWKPQLNTEAFF. The sequenced CDR3 bases are TGTGCCTGGAAACCTCAGTTAAACACTGAA.

Worth noting for this clone: The read finishes 3 residues shy of the CDR3 end, and the germline J gene is used to complete it. V and J are TRBV19 and TRBJ2-3; D is perhaps TRBD1 (5 bases). Looked up from germline, CDR1 is LNHDA and CDR2 is SQIVND (reference sequence). Trimming removed 5 bases at V and 1 base at J, with 16 bases between. The CDR3 covers 16 residues. The CDR3 is CASSRQSPMGTDTQYF. The part of the CDR3 DNA that was read is TGTGCCAGTAGTCGACAGAGCCCGATGGGCACAGATACG.

On this clone itself: The read ends 3 residues shy of where the CDR3 ends; the end is completed using the germline J gene. V and J are TRBV7-8 and TRBJ1-2; 9 nucleotides align to TRBD1. This CDR3 has 15 residues. V dropped 2 bases and J dropped 2; count of bases not matched to a gene: 3. Germline values: CDR1 SGHVS, CDR2 FQNEAQ. The chain's CDR3 is CASSLRDRVNYGYTF. Incomplete CDR3 DNA: TGTGCCAGCAGCTTACGGGACAGGGTCAACTATGGC.

Comments on this clone: The read ends 3 residues early relative to the CDR3; the germline J gene fills the gap. The chain recombines TRBV19 with TRBJ1-2; the D is unclear. Per germline, CDR1 LNHDA and CDR2 SQIVND (reference sequence). V gave up 3 bases and J gave up 6 bases, with 8 bases separating them. CDR3 length equals 12 residues. The sequenced CDR3 bases are TGTGCCAGTAGTATCTCCAGGAATGGC. Amino acid sequence: CASSISRNG. The entire CDR3 is CASSISRNGYTF. The full variable domain, in which reference TRBV19 and TRBJ1-2 provide the parts outside the CDR3, is DGGITQSPKYLFRKEGQNVTLSCEQNLNHDAMYWYRQDPGQGLRLIYYSQIVNDFQKGDIAEGYSVSREKKESFPLTVTSAQKNPTAFYLCASSISRNGYTFGSGTRLTVV.

Notes on this clone: The read ends 3 residues shy of where the CDR3 ends; the end is completed using the germline J gene. The V call is TRBV6-7, the J call TRBJ2-3, with 8 bases fitting TRBD1. TRBV6-7 is an ORF; its function is uncertain. The CDR3 covers 15 residues. The J segment lost 3 bases and the V segment lost 4 bases, leaving 6 bases of the junction unmatched. The CDR3 DNA, read in part, is TGTGCCAGCAGTTTCGACAGGGGCCTGACAGATACG. Residues: CASSFDRGLTDT. In full, the CDR3 is CASSFDRGLTDTQYF.

To note about this clone: Coverage ceases 3 residues before the CDR3 finishes, and the germline J gene fills in the end. The V and J genes are TRBV5-1 and TRBJ1-2; maybe TRBD1 (6 bases). V lost 5 bases and J 4 bases, leaving 12 bases between the germline ends. The CDR3 runs to 13 residues. In germline, CDR1 is SGHRS, CDR2 YFSETQ. The CDR3 region is CASSPDSPYGYTF. CDR3 bases read: TGCGCCAGCAGTCCGGACAGCCCCTATGGC.

CDR3 in amino acids: CASSFGLAGGNEQYF. Incomplete CDR3 DNA: TGTGCCAGCAGCTTTGGACTAGCGGGAGGTAACGAG. This rearrangement joins TRBV5-4 to TRBJ2-7; 14 bases are shared with TRBD2. The observed sequence ends 3 residues before the CDR3 terminus, with the missing tail filled in from the germline J gene. V gave up 2 bases and J gave up 5 bases; unmatched junction bases: 3. Germline-derived CDR1 and CDR2 are SGHNT and YYREEE (reference sequence). This CDR3 spans 15 amino acids.

This clone registers medium-sized by frequency. Read coverage stops 3 residues before the CDR3 terminus; the germline J gene supplies the remainder. The genes are TRBV7-7 and TRBJ1-5; TRBD1 matches 7 bases. With V trimmed by 5 bases and J by 4 bases, 2 bases remained unmatched. The CDR3 is made up of 13 amino acids. The V gene's germline CDR1 is SSHAT and CDR2 FNYEAQ (reference sequence). The CDR3 sequence is CASSPGGNQPQHF. CDR3 DNA, as far as it was read: TGTGCCAGCAGCCCAGGGGGAAATCAGCCC.

Concerning this clone itself: From the germline J gene comes the end of the CDR3, since the read stops 3 residues before it. The gene calls are TRBV19 and TRBJ1-2; TRBD1 might be the D (6 bases). This CDR3 comprises 16 residues. The germline V gene has CDR1 LNHDA and CDR2 SQIVND (reference sequence). Partial CDR3 DNA: TGTGCCAGTAGTAACATCCGGACGGGGAGGACAGATACC. It encodes CASSNIRTGRTDT. The CDR3 reads in full as CASSNIRTGRTDTYTF.

As concerns this clone: The DNA ends 3 residues before the CDR3 does, and the rest of the CDR3 is filled in from the germline J gene. The chain is built from TRBV19 and TRBJ2-4; no clear D. This CDR3 region has 13 residues. The germline V gene encodes CDR1 LNHDA and CDR2 SQIVND (reference sequence). The sequenced part of the CDR3 DNA is TGTGCCAGTAGTATAGTGGGCAGTGATGGT. This encodes CASSIVGSDG. From start to end, the CDR3 is CASSIVGSDGQYF.

The CDR3 reads CATGQGGAEKLFF. The DNA read from the CDR3 is TGTGCCACCGGACAGGGCGGGGCTGAAAAA. The J gene is TRBJ1-4, the V gene TRBV10-3; TRBD1 matches 8 bases. Read data end 3 residues before the CDR3 end; the end is taken from the germline J gene. In germline, CDR1 is ENHRY, CDR2 SYGVKD. CDR3 length: 13 amino acids. The ends lost 10 bases at V and 7 bases at J; junction bases unmatched: 8.

A remark on this clone: Read data end 3 residues before the CDR3 end; the end is taken from the germline J gene. V is TRBV5-4 and J is TRBJ2-5; 8 bases are a match to TRBD1. CDR3 length: 15 residues. Germline CDR1 reads SGHNT; CDR2 reads YYREEE (reference sequence). Losses at the gene ends were 2 bases for V and 5 bases for J; bases not matched to a gene: 8. The covered CDR3 bases are TGTGCCAGCAGCTTAGGACAGGGTAGCTGGGAGACC. This encodes CASSLGQGSWET. The whole CDR3 sequence reads CASSLGQGSWETQYF.

Regarding this clone: The read ends 3 residues before the CDR3 terminus; that terminus is restored from the germline J gene. The chain links TRBV2 to TRBJ1-3; unclear D gene. Germline V CDR1 and CDR2: SNHLY, FYNNEI. Deletions cut 1 base from V and 0 bases from J, with 7 bases between. The CDR3 contains 15 residues. CDR3 in amino acids: CASSEGAVSGNTIYF. The part of the CDR3 DNA that was read is TGTGCCAGCAGTGAAGGGGCAGTCTCTGGAAACACC.

Worth noting for this clone: The read is 3 residues too short to cover the CDR3 end, so that end is filled in from the germline J gene. The rearrangement links TRBV19 to TRBJ2-7; TRBD2 agrees at 11 bases. With 4 bases clipped from V and 4 bases from J, the junction kept 6 bases outside the gene matches. Germline V CDR1 and CDR2: LNHDA, SQIVND (reference sequence). The CDR3 loop spans 15 amino acids. The CDR3 is CASSTDTSGGYEQYF. CDR3 bases read: TGTGCCAGTAGTACCGATACTAGCGGGGGATACGAG.

Remarks on this clone: The read comes to an end 3 residues before the CDR3 does, leaving the germline J gene to fill in the end. This sequence joins TRBV11-3 and TRBJ2-2, with D unresolved. Trimming pared 3 bases from V and 4 bases from J, leaving 6 bases between. The CDR3 covers 13 residues. Germline V gene data show CDR1 as SGHNT and CDR2 as YENEEA. The sequenced CDR3 bases are TGTGCCAGCAGCTTCATTAGCACCGGGGAG. The encoded protein is CASSFISTGE. The CDR3 reads in full as CASSFISTGELFF.

Points on this clone: The read ends 3 residues shy of where the CDR3 ends; the end is completed using the germline J gene. The chain is built from TRBV2 and TRBJ2-2; 7 positions agree with TRBD1. Germline CDR1 is SNHLY and CDR2 is FYNNEI. V lost 6 bases to trimming and J lost 4 bases; unmatched junction nucleotides: 8. The CDR3 spans 15 residues. The CDR3 DNA, read in part, is TGTGCCAGCAGGCAGGGGGTTTCGGTCACCGGGGAG. Protein sequence: CASRQGVSVTGE. The CDR3 in its entirety is CASRQGVSVTGELFF.